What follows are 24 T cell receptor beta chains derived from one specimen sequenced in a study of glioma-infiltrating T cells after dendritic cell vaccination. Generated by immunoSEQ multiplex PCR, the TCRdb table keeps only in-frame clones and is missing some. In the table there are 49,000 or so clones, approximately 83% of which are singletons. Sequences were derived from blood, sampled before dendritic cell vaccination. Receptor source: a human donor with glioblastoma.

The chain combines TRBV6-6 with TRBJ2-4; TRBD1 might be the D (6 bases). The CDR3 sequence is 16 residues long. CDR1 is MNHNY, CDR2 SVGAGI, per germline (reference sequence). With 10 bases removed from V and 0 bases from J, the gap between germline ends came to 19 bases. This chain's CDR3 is CATEDRTAIAKNIQYF. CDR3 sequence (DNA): TGTGCCACTGAAGATAGGACAGCTATAGCCAAAAACATTCAGTACTTC.

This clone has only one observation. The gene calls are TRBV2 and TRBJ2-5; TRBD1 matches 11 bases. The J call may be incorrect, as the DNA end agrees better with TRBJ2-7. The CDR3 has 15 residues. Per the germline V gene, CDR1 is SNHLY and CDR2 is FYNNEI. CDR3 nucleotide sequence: TGTGCCAGCAGGATGGGACAGGGGGTTCCCTACGAGCAGTACTTC. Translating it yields CASRMGQGVPYEQYF.

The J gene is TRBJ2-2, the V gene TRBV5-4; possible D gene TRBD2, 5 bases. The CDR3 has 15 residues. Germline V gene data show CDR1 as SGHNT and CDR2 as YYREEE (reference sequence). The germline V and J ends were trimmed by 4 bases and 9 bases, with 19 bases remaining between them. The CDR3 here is CASSPAEKAVRELFF. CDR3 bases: TGTGCCAGCAGCCCGGCCGAAAAAGCGGTCAGGGAGCTGTTTTTT.

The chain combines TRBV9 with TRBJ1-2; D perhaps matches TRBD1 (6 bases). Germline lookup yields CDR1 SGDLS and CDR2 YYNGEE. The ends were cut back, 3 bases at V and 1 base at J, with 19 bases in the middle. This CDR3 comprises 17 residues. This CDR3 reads CASSGGGGGFLNYGYTF. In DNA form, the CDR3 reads TGTGCCAGCAGCGGAGGGGGGGGCGGTTTTCTTAACTATGGCTACACCTTC.

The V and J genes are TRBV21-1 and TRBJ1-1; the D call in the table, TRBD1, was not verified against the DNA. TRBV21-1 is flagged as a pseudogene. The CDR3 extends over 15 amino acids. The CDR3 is CASSKGARENTEAFF. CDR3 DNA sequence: TGTGCCAGCAGCAAAGGGGCCAGAGAGAACACTGAAGCTTTCTTT.

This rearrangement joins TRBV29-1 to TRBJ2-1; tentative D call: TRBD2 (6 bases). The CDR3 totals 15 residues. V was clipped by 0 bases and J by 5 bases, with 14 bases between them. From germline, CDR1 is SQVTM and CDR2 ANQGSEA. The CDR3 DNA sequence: TGCAGCGTTGAAGAAGCTAGATCGGGGGACAATGAGCAGTTCTTC. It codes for CSVEEARSGDNEQFF.

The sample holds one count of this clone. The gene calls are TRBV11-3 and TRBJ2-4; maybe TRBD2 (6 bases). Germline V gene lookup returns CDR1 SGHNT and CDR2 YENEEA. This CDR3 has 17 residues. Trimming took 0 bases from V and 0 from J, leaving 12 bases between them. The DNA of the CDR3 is TGTGCCAGCAGCTTAGATCTGGGAGGAATAGCCAAAAACATTCAGTACTTC. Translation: CASSLDLGGIAKNIQYF.

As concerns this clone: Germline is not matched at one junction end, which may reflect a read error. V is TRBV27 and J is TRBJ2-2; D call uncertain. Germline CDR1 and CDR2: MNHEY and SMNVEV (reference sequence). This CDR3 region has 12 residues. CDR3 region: CASSLNIGELFF. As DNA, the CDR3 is TGTGCCAGCAGTTTAAACATCGGGGAGCTGTTTTTT.

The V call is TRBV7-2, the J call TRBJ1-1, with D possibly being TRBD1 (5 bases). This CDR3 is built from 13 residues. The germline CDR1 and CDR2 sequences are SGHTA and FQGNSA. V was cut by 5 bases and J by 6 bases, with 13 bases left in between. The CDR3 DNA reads TGTGCCAGCAGCCCCGGGGACTTCGCTGAAGCTTTCTTT. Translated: CASSPGDFAEAFF.

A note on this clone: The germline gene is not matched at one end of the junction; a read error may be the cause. CDR3 in amino acids: CASSLAGLPVWDF. The CDR3 DNA is TGTGCCAGCAGCTTAGCTGGGCTTCCAGTATGGGACTTC. V is TRBV7-2 and J is TRBJ2-4, with D uncertain. Germline CDR1 SGHTA, CDR2 FQGNSA. This CDR3 comprises 13 residues.

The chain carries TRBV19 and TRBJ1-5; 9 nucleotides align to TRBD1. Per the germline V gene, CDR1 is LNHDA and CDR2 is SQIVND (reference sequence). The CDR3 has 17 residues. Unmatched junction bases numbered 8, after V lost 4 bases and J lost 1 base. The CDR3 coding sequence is TGTGCCAGTAGTAAGAGCGGGACAGGGTCGAGCAATCAGCCCCAGCATTTT. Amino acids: CASSKSGTGSSNQPQHF.

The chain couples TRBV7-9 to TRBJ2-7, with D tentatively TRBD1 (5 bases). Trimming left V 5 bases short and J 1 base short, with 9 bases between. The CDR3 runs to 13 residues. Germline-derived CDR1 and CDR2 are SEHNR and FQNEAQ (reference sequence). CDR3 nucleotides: TGTGCCAGCAGCCACCCAGGGTCCTACGAGCAGTACTTC. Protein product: CASSHPGSYEQYF.

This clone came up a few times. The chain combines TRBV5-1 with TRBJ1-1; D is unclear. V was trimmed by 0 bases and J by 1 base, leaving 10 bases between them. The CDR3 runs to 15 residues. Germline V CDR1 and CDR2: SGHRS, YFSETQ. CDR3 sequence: CASSLAGVRNTEAFF. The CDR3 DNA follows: TGCGCCAGCAGCTTGGCCGGGGTCAGGAACACTGAAGCTTTCTTT.

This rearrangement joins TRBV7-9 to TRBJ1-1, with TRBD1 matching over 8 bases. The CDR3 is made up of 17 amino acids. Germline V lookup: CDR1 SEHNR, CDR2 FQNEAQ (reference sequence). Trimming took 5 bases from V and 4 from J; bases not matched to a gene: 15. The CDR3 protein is CASSPPWTGRGSTEAFF. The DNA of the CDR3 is TGTGCCAGCAGCCCCCCTTGGACAGGGAGGGGAAGCACTGAAGCTTTCTTT.

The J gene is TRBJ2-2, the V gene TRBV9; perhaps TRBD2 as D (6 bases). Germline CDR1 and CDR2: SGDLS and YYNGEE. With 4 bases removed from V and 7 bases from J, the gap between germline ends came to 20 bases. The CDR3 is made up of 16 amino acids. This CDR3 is CASSPRGAGRGGELFF. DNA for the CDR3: TGTGCCAGCAGCCCCCGAGGGGCAGGGCGGGGCGGGGAGCTGTTTTTT.

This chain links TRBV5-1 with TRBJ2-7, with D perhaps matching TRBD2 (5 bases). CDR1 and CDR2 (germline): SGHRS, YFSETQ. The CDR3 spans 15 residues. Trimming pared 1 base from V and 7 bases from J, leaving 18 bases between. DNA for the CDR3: TGCGCCAGCAGCTTGTCGCAGGTTCACTCGGGAGAGCAGTACTTC. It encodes CASSLSQVHSGEQYF.

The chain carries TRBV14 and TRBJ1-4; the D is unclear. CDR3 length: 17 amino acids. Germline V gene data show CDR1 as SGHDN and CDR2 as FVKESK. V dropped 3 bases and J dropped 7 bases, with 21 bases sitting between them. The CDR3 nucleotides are TGTGCCAGCAGCCAGAAGCTACCGGACTCCGTGGGTGAAAAACTGTTTTTT. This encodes CASSQKLPDSVGEKLFF.

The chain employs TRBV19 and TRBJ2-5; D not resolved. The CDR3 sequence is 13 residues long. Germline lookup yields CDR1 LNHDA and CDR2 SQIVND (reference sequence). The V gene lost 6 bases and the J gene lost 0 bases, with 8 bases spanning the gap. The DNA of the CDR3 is TGTGCCAGTAGCCCTCGGTACCAAGAGACCCAGTACTTC. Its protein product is CASSPRYQETQYF.

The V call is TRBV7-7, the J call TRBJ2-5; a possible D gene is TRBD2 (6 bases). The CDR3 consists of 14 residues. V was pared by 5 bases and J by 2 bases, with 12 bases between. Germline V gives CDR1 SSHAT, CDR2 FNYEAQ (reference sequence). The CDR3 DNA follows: TGTGCCAGCAGCAGGGCGGGGCTACAAGAGACCCAGTACTTC. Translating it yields CASSRAGLQETQYF.

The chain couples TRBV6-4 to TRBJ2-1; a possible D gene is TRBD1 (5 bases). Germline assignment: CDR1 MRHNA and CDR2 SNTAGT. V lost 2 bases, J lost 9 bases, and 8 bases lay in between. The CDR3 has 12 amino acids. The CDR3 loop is CASSDTGFEQFF. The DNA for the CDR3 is TGTGCCAGCAGTGACACAGGTTTTGAGCAGTTCTTC.

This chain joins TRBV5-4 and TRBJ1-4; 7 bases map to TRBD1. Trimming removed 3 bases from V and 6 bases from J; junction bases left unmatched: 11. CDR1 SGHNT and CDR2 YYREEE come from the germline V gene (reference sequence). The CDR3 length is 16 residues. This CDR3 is CASSWGKGAFDEKLFF. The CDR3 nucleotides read TGTGCCAGCAGCTGGGGGAAGGGGGCTTTTGATGAAAAACTGTTTTTT.

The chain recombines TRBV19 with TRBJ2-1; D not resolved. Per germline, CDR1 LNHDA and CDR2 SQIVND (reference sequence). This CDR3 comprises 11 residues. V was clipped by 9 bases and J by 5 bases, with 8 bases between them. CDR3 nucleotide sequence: TGTGCCAGCCACCAGAACAATGAGCAGTTCTTC. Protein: CASHQNNEQFF.

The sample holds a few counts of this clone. For the CDR3, the DNA is TGTGCCAGCAGGACAGGGCTTAACACTGAAGCTTTCTTT. Translating it yields CASRTGLNTEAFF. The V call is TRBV2, the J call TRBJ1-1, with 7 bases lining up with TRBD1. V was clipped by 6 bases and J by 2 bases; unmatched bases: 3. CDR3 length: 13 residues. Germline lookup yields CDR1 SNHLY and CDR2 FYNNEI.

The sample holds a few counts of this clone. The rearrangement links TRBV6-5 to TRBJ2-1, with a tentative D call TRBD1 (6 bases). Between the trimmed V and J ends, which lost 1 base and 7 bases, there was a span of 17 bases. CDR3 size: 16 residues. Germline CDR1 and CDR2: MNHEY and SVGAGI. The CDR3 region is CASSYWSQGSWNEQFF. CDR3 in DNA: TGTGCCAGCAGTTACTGGTCCCAGGGGAGTTGGAATGAGCAGTTCTTC.